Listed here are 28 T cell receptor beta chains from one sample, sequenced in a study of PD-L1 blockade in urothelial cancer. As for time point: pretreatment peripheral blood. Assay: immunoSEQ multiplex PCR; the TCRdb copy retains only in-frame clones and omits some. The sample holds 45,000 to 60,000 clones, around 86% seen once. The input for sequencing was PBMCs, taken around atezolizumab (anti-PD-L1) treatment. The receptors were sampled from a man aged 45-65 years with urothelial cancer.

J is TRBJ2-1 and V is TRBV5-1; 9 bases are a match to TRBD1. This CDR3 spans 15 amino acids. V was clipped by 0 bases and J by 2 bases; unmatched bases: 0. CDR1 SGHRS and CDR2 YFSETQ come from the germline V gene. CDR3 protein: CASSLGQGAYNEQFF. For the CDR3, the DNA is TGCGCCAGCAGCTTGGGACAGGGGGCCTACAATGAGCAGTTCTTC.

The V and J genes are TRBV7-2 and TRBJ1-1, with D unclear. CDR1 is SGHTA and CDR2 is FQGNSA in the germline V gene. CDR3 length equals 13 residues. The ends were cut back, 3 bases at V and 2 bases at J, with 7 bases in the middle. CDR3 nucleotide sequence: TGTGCCAGCAGCTTGGAGCTTAACACTGAAGCTTTCTTT. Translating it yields CASSLELNTEAFF.

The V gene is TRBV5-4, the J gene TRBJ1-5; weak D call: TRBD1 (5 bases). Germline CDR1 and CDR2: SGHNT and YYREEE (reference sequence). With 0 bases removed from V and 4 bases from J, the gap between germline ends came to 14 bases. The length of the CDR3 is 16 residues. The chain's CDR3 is CASSLEGIGMNQPQHF. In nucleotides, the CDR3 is TGTGCCAGCAGCTTGGAGGGGATTGGGATGAATCAGCCCCAGCATTTT.

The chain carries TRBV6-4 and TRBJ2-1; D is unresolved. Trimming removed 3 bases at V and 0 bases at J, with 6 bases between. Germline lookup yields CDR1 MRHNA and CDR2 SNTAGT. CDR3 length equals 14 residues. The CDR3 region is CASSEGGSYNEQFF. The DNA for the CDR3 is TGTGCCAGCAGTGAAGGCGGCTCCTACAATGAGCAGTTCTTC.

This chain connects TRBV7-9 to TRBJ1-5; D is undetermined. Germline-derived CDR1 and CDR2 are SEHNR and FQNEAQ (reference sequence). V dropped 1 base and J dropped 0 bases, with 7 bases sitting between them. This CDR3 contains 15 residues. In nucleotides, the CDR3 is TGTGCCAGCAGCTTAGGGGGAGGTAGCAATCAGCCCCAGCATTTT. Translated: CASSLGGGSNQPQHF.

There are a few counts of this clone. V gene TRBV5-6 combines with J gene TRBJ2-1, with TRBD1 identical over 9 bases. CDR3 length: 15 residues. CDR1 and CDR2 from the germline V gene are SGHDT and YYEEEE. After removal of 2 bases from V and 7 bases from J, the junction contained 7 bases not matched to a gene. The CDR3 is CASSLQGAVWNEQFF. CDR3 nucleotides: TGTGCCAGCAGCTTACAGGGGGCGGTTTGGAATGAGCAGTTCTTC. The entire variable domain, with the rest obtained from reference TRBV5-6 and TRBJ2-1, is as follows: DAGVTQSPTHLIKTRGQQVTLRCSPKSGHDTVSWYQQALGQGPQFIFQYYEEEERQRGNFPDRFSGHQFPNYSSELNVNALLLGDSALYLCASSLQGAVWNEQFFGPGTRLTVL.

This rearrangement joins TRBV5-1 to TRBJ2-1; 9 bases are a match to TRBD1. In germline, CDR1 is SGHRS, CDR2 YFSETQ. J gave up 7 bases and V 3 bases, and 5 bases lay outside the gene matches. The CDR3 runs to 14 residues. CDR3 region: CASSWGQGGNEQFF. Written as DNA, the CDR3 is TGCGCCAGCAGCTGGGGACAGGGAGGGAATGAGCAGTTCTTC.

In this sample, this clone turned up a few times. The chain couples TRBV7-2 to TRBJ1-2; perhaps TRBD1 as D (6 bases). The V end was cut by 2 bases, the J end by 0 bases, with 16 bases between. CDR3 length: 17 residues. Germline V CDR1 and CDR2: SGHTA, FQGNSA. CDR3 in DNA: TGTGCCAGCAGCTTATCCACAGGGCGTCTCGCTAACTATGGCTACACCTTC. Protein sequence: CASSLSTGRLANYGYTF.

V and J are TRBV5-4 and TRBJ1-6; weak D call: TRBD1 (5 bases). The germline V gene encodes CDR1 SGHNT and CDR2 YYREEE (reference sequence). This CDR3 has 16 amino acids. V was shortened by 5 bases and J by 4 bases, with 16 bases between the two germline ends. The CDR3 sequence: CASSTAGTLYNSPLHF. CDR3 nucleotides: TGTGCCAGCAGTACCGCAGGGACTCTTTATAATTCACCCCTCCACTTT.

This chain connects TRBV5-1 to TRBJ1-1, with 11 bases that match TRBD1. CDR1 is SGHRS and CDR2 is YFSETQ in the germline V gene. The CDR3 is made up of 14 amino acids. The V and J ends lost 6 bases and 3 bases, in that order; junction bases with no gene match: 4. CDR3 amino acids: CASNLGQGDTEAFF. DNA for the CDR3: TGCGCCAGCAACCTGGGACAGGGGGACACTGAAGCTTTCTTT.

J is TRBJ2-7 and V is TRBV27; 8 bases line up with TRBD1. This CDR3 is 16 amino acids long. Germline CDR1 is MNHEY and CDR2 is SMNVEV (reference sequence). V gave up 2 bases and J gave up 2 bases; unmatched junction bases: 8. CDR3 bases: TGTGCCAGCAGTTTAACCGGGACAGGCGTAGCCTACGAGCAGTACTTC. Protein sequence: CASSLTGTGVAYEQYF.

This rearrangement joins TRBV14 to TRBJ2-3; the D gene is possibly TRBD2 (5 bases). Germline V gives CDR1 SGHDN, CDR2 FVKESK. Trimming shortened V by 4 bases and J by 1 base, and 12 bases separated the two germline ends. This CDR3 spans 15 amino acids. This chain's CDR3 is CASSRMGGRTDTQYF. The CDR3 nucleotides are TGTGCCAGCAGCCGGATGGGCGGGCGCACAGATACGCAGTATTTT.

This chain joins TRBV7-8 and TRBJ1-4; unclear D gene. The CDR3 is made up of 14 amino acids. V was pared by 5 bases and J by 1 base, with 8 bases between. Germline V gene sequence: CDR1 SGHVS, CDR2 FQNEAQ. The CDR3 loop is CASSPHRTNEKLFF. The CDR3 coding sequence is TGTGCCAGCAGCCCGCATAGAACTAATGAAAAACTGTTTTTT.

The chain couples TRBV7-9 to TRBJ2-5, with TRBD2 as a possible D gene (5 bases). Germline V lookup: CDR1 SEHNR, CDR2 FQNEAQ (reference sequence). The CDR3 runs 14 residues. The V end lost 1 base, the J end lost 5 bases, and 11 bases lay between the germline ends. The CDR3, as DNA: TGTGCCAGCAGCTTAGGAGGTAGCGCGGAGACCCAGTACTTC. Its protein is CASSLGGSAETQYF.

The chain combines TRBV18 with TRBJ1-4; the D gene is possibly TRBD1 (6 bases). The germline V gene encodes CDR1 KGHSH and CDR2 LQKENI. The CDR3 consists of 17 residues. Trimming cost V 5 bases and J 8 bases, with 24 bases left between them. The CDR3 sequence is CASSSDGRGSIREKLFF. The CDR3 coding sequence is TGTGCCAGCTCATCGGACGGCAGGGGCTCAATTAGAGAAAAACTGTTTTTT. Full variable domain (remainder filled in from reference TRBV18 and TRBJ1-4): NAGVMQNPRHLVRRRGQEARLRCSPMKGHSHVYWYRQLPEEGLKFMVYLQKENIIDESGMPKERFSAEFPKEGPSILRIQQVVRGDSAAYFCASSSDGRGSIREKLFFGSGTQLSVL.

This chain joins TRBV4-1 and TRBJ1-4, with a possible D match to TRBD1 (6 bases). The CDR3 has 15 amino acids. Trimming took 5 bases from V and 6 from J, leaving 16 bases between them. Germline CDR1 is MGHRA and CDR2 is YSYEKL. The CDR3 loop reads CASSKKQGLDEKLFF. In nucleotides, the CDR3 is TGCGCCAGCAGCAAAAAACAGGGATTGGATGAAAAACTGTTTTTT.

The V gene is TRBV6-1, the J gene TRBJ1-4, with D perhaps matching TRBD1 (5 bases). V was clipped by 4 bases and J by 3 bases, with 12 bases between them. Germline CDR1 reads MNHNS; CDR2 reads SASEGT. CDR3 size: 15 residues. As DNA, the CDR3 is TGTGCCAGCAGTGTAACAGGAAACTCTAATGAAAAACTGTTTTTT. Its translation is CASSVTGNSNEKLFF.

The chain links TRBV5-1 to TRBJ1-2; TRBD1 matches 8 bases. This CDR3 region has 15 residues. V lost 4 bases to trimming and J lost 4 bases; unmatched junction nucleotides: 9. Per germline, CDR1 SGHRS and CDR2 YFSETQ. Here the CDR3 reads CASSPGTGGSYGYTF. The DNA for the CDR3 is TGCGCCAGCAGCCCGGGGACAGGTGGGAGCTATGGCTACACCTTC.

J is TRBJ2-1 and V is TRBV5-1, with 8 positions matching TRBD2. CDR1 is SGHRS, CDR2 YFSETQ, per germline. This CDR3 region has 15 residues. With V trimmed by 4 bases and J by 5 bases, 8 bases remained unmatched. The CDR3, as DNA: TGCGCCAGCAGCCTGTTTCGGGAGGGAGACAATGAGCAGTTCTTC. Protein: CASSLFREGDNEQFF.

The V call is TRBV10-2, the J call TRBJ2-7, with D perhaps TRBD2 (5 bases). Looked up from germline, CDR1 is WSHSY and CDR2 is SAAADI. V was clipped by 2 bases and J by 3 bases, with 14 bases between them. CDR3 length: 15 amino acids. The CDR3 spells CASSEDFGSFYEQYF. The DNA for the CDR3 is TGCGCCAGCAGTGAGGACTTTGGGAGCTTCTACGAGCAGTACTTC.

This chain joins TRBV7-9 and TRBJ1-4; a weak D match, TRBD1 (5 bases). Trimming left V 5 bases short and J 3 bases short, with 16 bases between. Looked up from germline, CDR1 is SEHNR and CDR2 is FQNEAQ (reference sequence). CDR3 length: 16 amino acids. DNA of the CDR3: TGTGCCAGCAGCCACGCGCGACCGGGGGCTAATGAAAAACTGTTTTTT. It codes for CASSHARPGANEKLFF.

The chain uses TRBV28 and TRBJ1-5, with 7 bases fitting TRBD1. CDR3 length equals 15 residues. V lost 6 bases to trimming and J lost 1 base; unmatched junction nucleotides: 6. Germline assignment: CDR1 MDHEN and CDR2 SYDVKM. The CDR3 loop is CASSPTGISNQPQHF. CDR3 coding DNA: TGTGCCAGCAGCCCGACAGGGATAAGCAATCAGCCCCAGCATTTT. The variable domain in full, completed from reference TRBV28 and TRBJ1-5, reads DVKVTQSSRYLVKRTGEKVFLECVQDMDHENMFWYRQDPGLGLRLIYFSYDVKMKEKGDIPEGYSVSREKKERFSLILESASTNQTSMYLCASSPTGISNQPQHFGDGTRLSIL.

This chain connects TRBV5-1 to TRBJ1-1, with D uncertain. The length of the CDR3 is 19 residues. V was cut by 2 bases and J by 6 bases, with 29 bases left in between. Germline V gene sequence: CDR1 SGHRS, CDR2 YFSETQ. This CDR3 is CASSFSGIPQREVGSEAFF. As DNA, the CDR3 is TGCGCCAGCAGCTTTAGCGGTATCCCCCAACGGGAGGTGGGCTCTGAAGCTTTCTTT. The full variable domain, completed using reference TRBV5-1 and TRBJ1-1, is KAGVTQTPRYLIKTRGQQVTLSCSPISGHRSVSWYQQTPGQGLQFLFEYFSETQRNKGNFPGRFSGRQFSNSRSEMNVSTLELGDSALYLCASSFSGIPQREVGSEAFFGQGTRLTVV.

The CDR3 sequence: CATRGQGSSPLHF. CDR3 bases: TGTGCTACCAGAGGACAGGGGTCTTCACCCCTCCACTTT. The V gene is TRBV12-5, the J gene TRBJ1-6, with 9 bases matching TRBD1. The CDR3 has 13 amino acids. Per germline, CDR1 LGHNT and CDR2 FRNRAP. With V trimmed by 10 bases and J by 9 bases, 7 bases remained unmatched.

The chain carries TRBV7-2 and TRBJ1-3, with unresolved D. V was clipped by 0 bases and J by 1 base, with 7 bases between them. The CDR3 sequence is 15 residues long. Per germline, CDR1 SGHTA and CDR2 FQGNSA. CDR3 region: CASSLATGSGNTIYF. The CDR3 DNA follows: TGTGCCAGCAGCTTAGCAACGGGGTCTGGAAACACCATATATTTT.

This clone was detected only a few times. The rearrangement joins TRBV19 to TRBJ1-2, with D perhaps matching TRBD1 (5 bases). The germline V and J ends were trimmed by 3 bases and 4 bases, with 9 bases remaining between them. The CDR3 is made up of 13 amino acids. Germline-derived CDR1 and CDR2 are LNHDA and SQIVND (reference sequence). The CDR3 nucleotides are TGTGCCAGTAGTATCGACAGTCTCTATGGCTACACCTTC. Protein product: CASSIDSLYGYTF.

This chain's CDR3 is CASGFSGSADTQYF. The CDR3, as DNA: TGTGCTAGTGGTTTTAGCGGGAGTGCGGATACGCAGTATTTT. The rearrangement joins TRBV12-5 to TRBJ2-3; TRBD2 matches 9 bases. V dropped 3 bases and J dropped 6; count of bases not matched to a gene: 4. The CDR3 is 14 amino acids. Germline CDR1 is LGHNT and CDR2 is FRNRAP.

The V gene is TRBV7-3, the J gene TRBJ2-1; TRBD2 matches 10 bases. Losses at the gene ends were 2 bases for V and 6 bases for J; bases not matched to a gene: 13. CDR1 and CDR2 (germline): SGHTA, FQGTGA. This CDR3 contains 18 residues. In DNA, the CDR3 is TGTGCCAGCAGCTTACTTCCTAGCGGGAGTCTCCCCCTCAATGAGCAGTTCTTC. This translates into CASSLLPSGSLPLNEQFF.